The T cell receptor beta chain under discussion was sequenced for a study of CD4 T cells in relation to SARS-CoV-2 and coronaviruses (dated by TCRdb to about 2021). General notes on the study: In the ViraFEST assay, PBMCs were grown with antigen for around nine days, and TCR beta CDR3s were then sequenced to identify antigen-specific clonal expansions. The negative reference condition was either a culture with an HIV-1 Nef peptide pool or a culture with no peptide. HLA restriction was mapped for shared crossreactive spike epitopes using patient-derived lymphoblastoid cell lines. The study assessed, at the TCR clonotype level, memory CD4+ T cell crossreactivity between SARS-CoV-2 and common cold coronavirus spike proteins. The Adaptive Biotechnologies TCR-sequencing kit was used to sequence samples from a few pre-COVID donors and the naive versus memory experiments, whereas other data were Illumina-based. Expansion assays from other donors in the study were sequenced with a different, Illumina-based TCR-beta assay. The full study reports these points: In roughly 70% of donors, memory CD4+ clonotypes turned up that crossrecognized SARS-CoV-2 and at least one common cold coronavirus spike. Significantly weaker SARS-CoV-2-driven expansion was shown by crossreactive clones than by monoreactive clones, consistent with antigenic imprinting. Small numbers of patients and of tested TCRs limited the study. Because the crossreactivity analysis focused on spike protein, crossreactivity against other viral proteins was not assessed. No donor contributed both pre-pandemic and post-infection samples, which limited tracing the source of pre-existing responses.

In regard to this clone: Its antigen target is currently unknown. Base qualities are not recorded, but no much larger clone differs from it by a single base.

The CDR3 has 13 amino acids, counting the end cysteine and phenylalanine. The entry retains the CDR3 DNA only, 39 bases that are in frame from base 1. V ends up 5 bases short and J 9 bases short, with an unmatched junction base count of 8. As encoded in the germline V gene, CDR1 is LGHNA while CDR2 is YSLEER. CD4+ T cells from unexposed donors were collected before the COVID-19 pandemic (2011-2018). Following 10 days of culture, the EasySep CD4+ T cell isolation kit was used to isolate CD4+ T cells. Unexposed donor CD4+ T cells were tested for reactivity to SARS-CoV-2 S and N and four common cold coronavirus spike pools, as cell number allowed. Each well received around 1.8 million PBMCs, cultured in IMDM supplemented with about 5% human AB serum and approximately 9.7 IU/ml IL-2. Half of the culture medium was replaced with fresh IL-2-containing medium on days 3 and 7. Triplicate replicate wells were generally used for each peptide culture condition. The leukapheresis product for the unexposed donors was obtained through commercial purchase. PBMCs were isolated from leukapheresis product or whole blood by Ficoll-Paque PLUS gradient centrifugation. The PBMCs went either fresh into the expansion assay or into cryopreservation at -140 degrees C. The QIAamp Micro DNA Kit was used to extract genomic DNA from the CD4+ T cells.

To prepare the library, the immunoSEQ multiplex PCR assay was applied. As for the authors' bioinformatics: During preprocessing, nonproductive sequences were removed, as were CDR3s that did not start with C, did not end with F or W, or were shorter than 7 amino acids. The MANAFEST web app identified antigen-specific clonotypes based on expansion compared with the reference and other culture wells. A clone was considered positive if the clone showed significant expansion compared with the reference culture in 2 of 3 replicate wells at an FDR below 0.05. Positive clones also required significant expansion versus all other tandem wells and an odds ratio above 5. CDR3 homology was quantified as pairwise Levenshtein distance, calculated with the stringdist R package after three terminal residues were trimmed from each end. In TCRdb, the immuneACCESS table is reduced to in-frame sequences with V and J assigned. These tables do not hold every clone; where another copy was compared, an unresolved V gene accounts for under half, and the others remain unexplained. That table furnishes V, J and clone size, whereas the DNA furnished D and trimming. A total of about 26,000 clones appear in this sample, about 77% of them only once. The top ten clones comprise around a sixth of the sample.

The sample comprised CD4+ T cells from PBMCs, cultured in vitro. The rearranged chain carries TRBV4-3 and TRBJ2-5, with 8 bases in between that match TRBD1. The receptor was derived from a human donor in good health. The DNA sequence is as follows: TGCGCCAGCAGCGCGGGTCCGACAGGGGCCCAGTACTTC. It is translated as CASSAGPTGAQYF.